This TCR beta chain stems from a study of chemoradiotherapy in HPV16-positive cancers. Method: immunoSEQ multiplex PCR; TCRdb's copy keeps in-frame clones and lacks some. This sample has about 35,000 clones, with 92% found just once. The CDR3 runs 16 residues. Germline values: CDR1 SGHKS, CDR2 YYEKEE (reference sequence). The V and J ends lost 0 bases and 2 bases respectively, with 13 bases between them. The source is a human donor with HPV-associated anogenital cancer. The sample consisted of blood, taken from a patient who underwent chemoradiotherapy. The chain is built from TRBV5-5 and TRBJ2-3; tentatively, D is TRBD2 (7 bases). The CDR3 DNA is TGTGCCAGCAGCTTGGTGGCGGGGGCATCCACAGATACGCAGTATTTT. Amino acid sequence: CASSLVAGASTDTQYF.